A selection of T cell receptor beta chains follows, all from one sample in a study of blood T cell repertoires in COVID-19. Measured with immunoSEQ multiplex PCR; TCRdb has only the in-frame clones, and not every one. The sample consists of roughly 390,000 clones, about 87% of them appearing once. The sequenced material came from peripheral blood. These receptors originate from a woman aged 25 to 39 with COVID-19, enrolled during active disease. Both conserved end residues are part of each CDR3. A D gene is named only where the DNA matches it firmly. Some rows mark clone size as missing; the rest say once, few, many or name a class of expanded clone.

size,D,V,CDR3
.,TRBD2,TRBV10-3,CAITGRNTDTQYF
.,.,TRBV27,CAGPRTQYF
.,.,TRBV28,CASNINSNQPQHF
.,TRBD1,TRBV27,CASSSGQGTYEQYF
.,.,TRBV30,CAWRVGGANVLTF
.,.,TRBV3-1/TRBV3-2,CASSPGLHNEQFF
.,TRBD1,TRBV19,CASRETGAYNEQFF
.,.,TRBV6-1,CASSEERREPQHF
.,TRBD2,TRBV27,CASSSRGLAGNEQFF
.,.,TRBV9,CASSVGAGEAFF
.,TRBD1,TRBV19,CASSNGDRIYGYGYTF
.,.,TRBV27,CASSFGKNYEQYF
.,.,TRBV4-1,CASSAPSRNTEAFF
.,.,TRBV21-1,CASSKALKGLSGRYTDTQYF
few,.,TRBV20-1,CSARDLVVQFF
.,.,TRBV19,CASSFTVGLAKNIQYF
.,.,TRBV28,CASSLRTLAFF
.,.,TRBV6-6,CASSTGDTQYF
.,.,TRBV5-1,CASSLLGRDGELFF
.,TRBD2,TRBV6-5,CASSYSPREGTDTQYF
.,.,TRBV5-1,CASSLSQGNEKLFF
.,.,TRBV5-6,CASSSTGRRRPQHF
.,TRBD1,TRBV3-1/TRBV3-2,CASSSLDRMGGYTF
.,.,TRBV20-1,CIGQIQDTQYF
.,.,TRBV6-2/TRBV6-3,CASSYSMFGGYSNQPQHF
.,TRBD2,TRBV5-1,CASRRTSGGPTDTQYF
.,TRBD1,TRBV19,CASSIRRDRGYEQYF
.,TRBD2,TRBV28,CASSPLAGGDKNEQFF
few,.,TRBV5-1,CASSWGTSRTGELFF
.,TRBD1,TRBV10-1,CASSEGQGAGNTEAFF
.,TRBD1,TRBV25-1,CASSELGQGTDTQYF
.,TRBD1,TRBV5-1,CASSPGTVNEKLFF
.,TRBD1,TRBV29-1,CSVDDRAGTDTQYF
.,.,TRBV6-4,CASSATEGFNQPQHF
.,.,TRBV2,CASSIRQTGWQYF
.,.,TRBV11-3,CASSTRTQEDTQYF
.,TRBD1,TRBV11-1,CASSFIDRGEQYF